One and the same sample provided the 6 T cell receptor beta chains below, sequenced in a study of T cells in Graves' hyperthyroidism and ophthalmopathy. There were TCR beta CDR3 regions amplified from RNA transcripts. First-round RT-PCR with HTBI primers amplified the TCR CDR3 region. TCRdb independently ran MiXCR on the multiplex PCR reads; one entry per CDR3 protein. This repertoire shows more than 450,000 distinct CDR3 sequences, 12% to 15% found once; its top ten account for approximately 13%. The sequenced sample consisted of blood. The source is a woman aged 35 to 49 with Graves' hyperthyroidism.

The rearrangement links TRBV27 to TRBJ2-7; D remains unclear. The germline V and J ends were trimmed by 5 bases and 0 bases, with 14 bases remaining between them. From germline, CDR1 is MNHEY and CDR2 SMNVEV (reference sequence). The CDR3 is made up of 15 amino acids. The CDR3 coding sequence is TGTGCCAGCAGTCCCATCGGCTTGAGCTCCTACGAGCAGTACTTC. It yields the protein CASSPIGLSSYEQYF.

This clonotype was seen at least ten times. This chain joins TRBV10-1 and TRBJ2-7, with a weak D call TRBD2 (5 bases). This CDR3 contains 14 residues. V was pared by 3 bases and J by 0 bases, with 9 bases between. Germline V gene sequence: CDR1 WNHNN, CDR2 SYGVQD (reference sequence). CDR3: CASSDPGYSYEQYF. The CDR3 region has the DNA TGCGCCAGCAGTGACCCGGGATACTCCTACGAGCAGTACTTC.

This clonotype was counted ten times or more. The chain uses TRBV15 and TRBJ2-2; a weak D match, TRBD1 (6 bases). V gave up 0 bases and J gave up 6 bases, with 11 bases separating them. The CDR3 is 15 residues long. Germline lookup yields CDR1 LNHNV and CDR2 YYDKDF (reference sequence). Here the CDR3 DNA reads TGTGCCACCAGCAGAGATCGTGGACAGCCCGGGGAGCTGTTTTTT. The encoded protein is CATSRDRGQPGELFF.

This clonotype was counted many times. This chain joins TRBV18 and TRBJ2-3, with D tentatively TRBD1 or TRBD2 (5 bases each). Per germline, CDR1 KGHSH and CDR2 LQKENI. The CDR3 is made up of 13 amino acids. The V end was cut by 3 bases, the J end by 10 bases, with 14 bases between. The CDR3 loop reads CASSPGETGPQYF. In DNA form, the CDR3 reads TGTGCCAGCTCACCGGGGGAAACGGGACCGCAGTATTTT.

This clonotype has only a few counts. The rearrangement uses TRBV5-6 and TRBJ1-2; D not resolved. Germline V gives CDR1 SGHDT, CDR2 YYEEEE. The CDR3 length is 14 residues. Trimming stripped 4 bases from V and 4 bases from J, with 14 bases between. CDR3 DNA: TGTGCCAGCAGCCTAGATATCTTGGGCTATGGCTACACCTTC. Its translation: CASSLDILGYGYTF.

This rearrangement joins TRBV5-1 to TRBJ1-1; 12 bases fit TRBD1. The CDR3 is made up of 15 amino acids. In germline, CDR1 is SGHRS, CDR2 YFSETQ. V lost 4 bases, J lost 3 bases, and 4 bases stayed unmatched. This CDR3 reads CASSGTGGHDTEAFF. CDR3 nucleotide sequence: TGCGCCAGCAGCGGGACAGGGGGCCACGACACTGAAGCTTTCTTT. The full variable domain, with the rest looked up from reference TRBV5-1 and TRBJ1-1, is KAGVTQTPRYLIKTRGQQVTLSCSPISGHRSVSWYQQTPGQGLQFLFEYFSETQRNKGNFPGRFSGRQFSNSRSEMNVSTLELGDSALYLCASSGTGGHDTEAFFGQGTRLTVV.